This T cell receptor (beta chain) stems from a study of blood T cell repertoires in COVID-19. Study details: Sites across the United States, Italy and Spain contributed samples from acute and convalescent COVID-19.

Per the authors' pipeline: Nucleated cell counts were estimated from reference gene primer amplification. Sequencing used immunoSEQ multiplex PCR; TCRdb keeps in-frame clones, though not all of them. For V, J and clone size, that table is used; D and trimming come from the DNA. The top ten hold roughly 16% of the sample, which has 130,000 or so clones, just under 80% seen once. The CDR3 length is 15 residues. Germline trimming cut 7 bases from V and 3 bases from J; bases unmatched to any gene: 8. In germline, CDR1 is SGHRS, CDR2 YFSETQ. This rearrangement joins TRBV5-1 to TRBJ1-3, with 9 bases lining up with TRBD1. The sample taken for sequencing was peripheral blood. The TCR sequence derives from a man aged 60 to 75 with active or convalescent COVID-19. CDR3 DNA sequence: TGCGCCAGCGGTCTCACAGGGGGCAGTGGAAACACCATATATTTT. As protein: CASGLTGGSGNTIYF. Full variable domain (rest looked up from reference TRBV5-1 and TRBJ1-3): KAGVTQTPRYLIKTRGQQVTLSCSPISGHRSVSWYQQTPGQGLQFLFEYFSETQRNKGNFPGRFSGRQFSNSRSEMNVSTLELGDSALYLCASGLTGGSGNTIYFGEGSWLTVV.